The T cell receptor beta chain described here comes from a study of blood T cell repertoires in COVID-19. In the authors' workflow: Amplified reference gene primers provided the basis for estimating nucleated cell counts. Only in-frame clones appear in the TCRdb table, and some are missing; sequencing was by immunoSEQ multiplex PCR. V, J and clone size are those of that table, while D and trimming were read from the DNA. The data show roughly 31,000 clones, 85% to 90% seen once. The CDR3 is 14 amino acids. Germline CDR1 is GTSNPN and CDR2 is SVGIG (reference sequence). The V end lost 4 bases, the J end lost 7 bases, and 19 bases lay between the germline ends.

The chain uses TRBV30 and TRBJ1-2; D unclear. Material for sequencing was peripheral blood. This TCR came from an elderly man with acute or convalescent COVID-19. The chain's CDR3 is CAWTQPGGSFGYTF. DNA for the CDR3: TGTGCCTGGACCCAACCCGGAGGGAGTTTTGGCTACACCTTC.